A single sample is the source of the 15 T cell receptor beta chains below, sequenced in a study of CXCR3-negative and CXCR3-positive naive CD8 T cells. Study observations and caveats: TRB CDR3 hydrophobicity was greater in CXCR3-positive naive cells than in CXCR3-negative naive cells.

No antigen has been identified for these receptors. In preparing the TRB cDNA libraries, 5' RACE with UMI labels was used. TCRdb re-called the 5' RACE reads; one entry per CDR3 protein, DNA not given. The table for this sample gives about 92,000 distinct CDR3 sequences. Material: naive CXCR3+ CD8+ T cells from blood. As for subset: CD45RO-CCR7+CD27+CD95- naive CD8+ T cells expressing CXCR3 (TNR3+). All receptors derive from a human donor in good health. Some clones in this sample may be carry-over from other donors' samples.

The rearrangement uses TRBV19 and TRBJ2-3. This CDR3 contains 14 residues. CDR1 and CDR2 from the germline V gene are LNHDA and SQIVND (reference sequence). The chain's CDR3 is CASSMDYSTDAQYF.

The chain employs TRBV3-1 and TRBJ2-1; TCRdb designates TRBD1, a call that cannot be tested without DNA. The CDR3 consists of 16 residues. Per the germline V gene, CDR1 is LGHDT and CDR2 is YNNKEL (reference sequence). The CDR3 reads CASSQPGGGGEDEQFF.

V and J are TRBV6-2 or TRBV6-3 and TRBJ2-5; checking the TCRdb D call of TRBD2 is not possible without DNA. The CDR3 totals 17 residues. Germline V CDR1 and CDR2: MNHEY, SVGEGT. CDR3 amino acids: CASSSLAGPHPQETQYF.

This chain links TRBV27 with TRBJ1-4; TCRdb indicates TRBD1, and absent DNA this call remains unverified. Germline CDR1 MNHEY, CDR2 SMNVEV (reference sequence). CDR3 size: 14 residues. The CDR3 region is CASSENRGGEKLFF.

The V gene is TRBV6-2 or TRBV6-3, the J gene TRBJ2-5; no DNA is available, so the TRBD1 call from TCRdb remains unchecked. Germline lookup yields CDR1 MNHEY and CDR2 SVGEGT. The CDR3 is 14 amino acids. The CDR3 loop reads CASEDLGQQETQYF.

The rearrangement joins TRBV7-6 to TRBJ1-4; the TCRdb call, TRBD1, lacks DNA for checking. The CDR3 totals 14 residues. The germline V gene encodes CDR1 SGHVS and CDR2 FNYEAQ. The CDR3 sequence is CASSPGARVEKLFF.

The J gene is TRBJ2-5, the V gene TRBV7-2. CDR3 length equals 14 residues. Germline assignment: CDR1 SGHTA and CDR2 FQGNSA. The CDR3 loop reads CASSLRRYQETQYF.

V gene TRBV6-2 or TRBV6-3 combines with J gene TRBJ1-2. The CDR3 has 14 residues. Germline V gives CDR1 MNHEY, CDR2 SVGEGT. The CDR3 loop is CASKHRTREEGYTF.

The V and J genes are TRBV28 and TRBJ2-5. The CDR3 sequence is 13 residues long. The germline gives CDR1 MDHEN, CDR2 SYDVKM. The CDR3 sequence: CASNEIHVETQYF.

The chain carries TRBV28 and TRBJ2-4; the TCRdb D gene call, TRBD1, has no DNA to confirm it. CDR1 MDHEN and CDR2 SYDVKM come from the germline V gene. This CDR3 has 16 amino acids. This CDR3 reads CASSFVPDRGENIQYF.

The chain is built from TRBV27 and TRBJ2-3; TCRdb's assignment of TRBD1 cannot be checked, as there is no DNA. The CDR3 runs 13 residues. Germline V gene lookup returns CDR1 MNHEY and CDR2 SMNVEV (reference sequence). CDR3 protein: CASSLSGTGTQYF.

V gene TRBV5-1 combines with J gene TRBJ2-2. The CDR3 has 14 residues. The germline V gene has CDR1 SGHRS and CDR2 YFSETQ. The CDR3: CASRRETNTGELFF.

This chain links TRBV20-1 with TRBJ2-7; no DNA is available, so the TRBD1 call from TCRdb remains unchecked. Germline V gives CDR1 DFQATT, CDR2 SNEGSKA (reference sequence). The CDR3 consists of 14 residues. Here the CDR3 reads CSARAYGGGYEQYF.

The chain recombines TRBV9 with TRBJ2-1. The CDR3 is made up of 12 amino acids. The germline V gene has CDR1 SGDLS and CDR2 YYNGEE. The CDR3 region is CASSVVGHEQFF.

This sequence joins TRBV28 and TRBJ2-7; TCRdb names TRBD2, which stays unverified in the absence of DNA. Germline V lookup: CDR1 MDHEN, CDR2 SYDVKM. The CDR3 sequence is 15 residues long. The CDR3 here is CASSVTSELPYEQYF.